These 29 T cell receptor beta chains were all obtained from the same sample, sequenced in a study of blood T cell repertoires in COVID-19. Generated by immunoSEQ multiplex PCR, the TCRdb table keeps only in-frame clones and is missing some. The table lists fewer than 350,000 clones, approximately 90% of them singletons. Sequencing was performed on PBMCs or T cells enriched from blood (not recorded which). All receptors derive from a man between 40 and 49 years old who had been exposed to COVID-19.

The chain carries TRBV29-1 and TRBJ2-1; D might be TRBD1 (5 bases). CDR1 SQVTM and CDR2 ANQGSEA come from the germline V gene. The CDR3 length is 15 residues. The V gene lost 0 bases and the J gene lost 0 bases, with 9 bases spanning the gap. The CDR3 here is CSVEDRVSSYNEQFF. The DNA for the CDR3 is TGCAGCGTTGAAGACAGGGTGAGCTCCTACAATGAGCAGTTCTTC.

This chain links TRBV5-1 with TRBJ1-2; 7 positions agree with TRBD1. CDR3 length: 15 residues. V lost 3 bases, J lost 2 bases, and 7 bases stayed unmatched. CDR1 and CDR2 from the germline V gene are SGHRS and YFSETQ. CDR3: CASSSFQGVNYGYTF. The CDR3 nucleotides read TGCGCCAGCAGCTCCTTTCAGGGGGTAAACTATGGCTACACCTTC.

The J gene is TRBJ1-1, the V gene TRBV12-3 or TRBV12-4; tentatively, D is TRBD1 (5 bases). The V end lost 5 bases, the J end lost 3 bases, and 10 bases lay between the germline ends. This CDR3 comprises 13 residues. The CDR3 region is CASSQQVHTEAFF. CDR3 nucleotides: TGTGCCAGCAGTCAACAGGTTCACACTGAAGCTTTCTTT.

The chain uses TRBV19 and TRBJ2-5, with D possibly TRBD2 on 6 matching bases. This CDR3 contains 15 residues. V was clipped by 1 base and J by 1 base, with 10 bases between them. From germline, CDR1 is LNHDA and CDR2 SQIVND (reference sequence). CDR3 loop: CASSIAGVAQETQYF. CDR3 in DNA: TGTGCCAGTAGTATAGCGGGAGTAGCCCAAGAGACCCAGTACTTC. The variable domain in full, completed from reference TRBV19 and TRBJ2-5, reads DGGITQSPKYLFRKEGQNVTLSCEQNLNHDAMYWYRQDPGQGLRLIYYSQIVNDFQKGDIAEGYSVSREKKESFPLTVTSAQKNPTAFYLCASSIAGVAQETQYFGPGTRLLVL.

The chain has TRBV27 and TRBJ1-1; the D is unclear. The CDR3 has 11 amino acids. V was pared by 8 bases and J by 3 bases, with 7 bases between. Germline V CDR1 and CDR2: MNHEY, SMNVEV (reference sequence). The CDR3, as DNA: TGTGCCAGCCTTGGGCACACTGAAGCTTTCTTT. It specifies CASLGHTEAFF.

This chain connects TRBV20-1 to TRBJ2-7, with TRBD2 matching 11 bases. The germline V gene has CDR1 DFQATT and CDR2 SNEGSKA (reference sequence). V trimming: 3 bases; J trimming: 5 bases; junction bases outside the gene matches: 3. The CDR3 is 13 amino acids. This CDR3 reads CSASQLAGDEQYF. The CDR3, as DNA: TGCAGTGCTAGTCAACTAGCGGGAGACGAGCAGTACTTC.

The V and J genes are TRBV30 and TRBJ1-3; TRBD1 is a possible D gene (6 bases). There are 15 residues in the CDR3. CDR1 is GTSNPN, CDR2 SVGIG, per germline (reference sequence). V lost 3 bases, J lost 4 bases, and 16 bases lay in between. Here the CDR3 DNA reads TGTGCCTGGAGCGCATCCAGGGGTCTCGGAAACACCATATATTTT. Its protein is CAWSASRGLGNTIYF.

This clone came up a few times. The chain recombines TRBV7-9 with TRBJ2-7; D might be TRBD1 (6 bases). V lost 1 base to trimming and J lost 3 bases, with 16 bases between them. The CDR3 consists of 16 residues. Germline V CDR1 and CDR2: SEHNR, FQNEAQ (reference sequence). The CDR3 loop is CASSLGPRGPLYEQYF. CDR3 nucleotides: TGTGCCAGCAGCTTAGGCCCCAGGGGACCACTCTACGAGCAGTACTTC.

About this clone itself: This CDR3 is also generated by other DNA sequences in the sample. V gene TRBV5-1 combines with J gene TRBJ1-1; a possible D gene is TRBD1 (5 bases). V lost 0 bases and J lost 1, with 7 bases in between. The CDR3 runs to 14 residues. Per the germline V gene, CDR1 is SGHRS and CDR2 is YFSETQ. This CDR3 is CASSLVGGNTEAFF. For the CDR3, the DNA is TGCGCCAGCAGCTTGGTGGGGGGGAACACTGAAGCTTTCTTT.

As to this clone: A junction end diverges from the germline sequence, so it may reflect a read error. This chain joins TRBV5-4 and TRBJ2-7, with TRBD1 matching over 8 bases. Germline CDR1 reads SGHNT; CDR2 reads YYREEE (reference sequence). CDR3 length: 13 residues. The CDR3 is CASSLGQGLAAWF. The DNA of the CDR3 is TGTGCCAGCAGCTTGGGACAGGGGCTCGCCGCTTGGTTC.

The chain is built from TRBV12-3 or TRBV12-4 and TRBJ2-1; D unclear. V lost 4 bases and J 8 bases, leaving 12 bases between the germline ends. The CDR3 loop spans 13 amino acids. The CDR3 here is CASSSVATDEQFF. The CDR3 DNA reads TGTGCCAGCAGTTCCGTAGCTACCGATGAGCAGTTCTTC.

The rearrangement links TRBV20-1 to TRBJ1-3, with a possible D match to TRBD1 (5 bases). This CDR3 comprises 11 residues. Germline assignment: CDR1 DFQATT and CDR2 SNEGSKA (reference sequence). The germline V and J ends were trimmed by 4 bases and 4 bases, with 5 bases remaining between them. CDR3 in amino acids: CSATGGNTIYF. The DNA for the CDR3 is TGCAGTGCTACAGGGGGAAACACCATATATTTT.

This chain uses TRBV12-2 with TRBJ1-1; the table calls TRBD1, which could not be checked here. TRBV12-2 is tagged as a pseudogene. The CDR3 runs to 15 residues. The CDR3 region has the DNA TGTGCAAGTCGCTTATGGCCAGGGGTGGGGACTGAAGCTTTCTTT. Translating gives CASRLWPGVGTEAFF.

The chain links TRBV6-6 to TRBJ1-1; the D gene is possibly TRBD1 (6 bases). CDR3 size: 13 residues. Germline V gene data show CDR1 as MNHNY and CDR2 as SVGAGI (reference sequence). V was clipped by 8 bases and J by 11 bases, with 21 bases between them. CDR3 residues: CASRPDSPGRAFF. Written as DNA, the CDR3 is TGTGCCAGCCGACCGGACAGTCCAGGTCGGGCTTTCTTT.

CDR3 sequence reads: CASSLGGGGGYTF. The CDR3 DNA follows: TGTGCCAGCAGCCTAGGGGGGGGAGGCGGCTACACCTTC. This chain connects TRBV28 to TRBJ1-2; maybe TRBD1 (6 bases). Germline V gene sequence: CDR1 MDHEN, CDR2 SYDVKM. With 6 bases removed from V and 8 bases from J, the gap between germline ends came to 16 bases. The CDR3 runs 13 residues.

The rearrangement joins TRBV30 to TRBJ1-3; D remains ambiguous. Germline V lookup: CDR1 GTSNPN, CDR2 SVGIG (reference sequence). The CDR3 has 16 amino acids. V gave up 4 bases and J gave up 4 bases, with 20 bases separating them. CDR3 coding DNA: TGTGCCTGGACACTCGACGTTTGGAGGGCCGGAAACACCATATATTTT. Amino acid sequence: CAWTLDVWRAGNTIYF. Filled out from reference TRBV30 and TRBJ1-3, the complete variable domain reads SQTIHQWPATLVQPVGSPLSLECTVEGTSNPNLYWYRQAAGRGLQLLFYSVGIGQISSEVPQNLSASRPQDRQFILSSKKLLLSDSGFYLCAWTLDVWRAGNTIYFGEGSWLTVV.

V usage is TRBV15 and J usage is TRBJ2-5, with 9 bases aligning to TRBD2. The germline V gene has CDR1 LNHNV and CDR2 YYDKDF (reference sequence). After removal of 0 bases from V and 5 bases from J, the junction contained 4 bases not matched to a gene. This CDR3 has 15 amino acids. For the CDR3, the DNA is TGTGCCACCAGCAGAGAGCGGGAGGGCCGTGAGACCCAGTACTTC. The encoded protein is CATSREREGRETQYF.

The rearrangement joins TRBV27 to TRBJ1-5; D might be TRBD1 (6 bases). The germline V and J ends were trimmed by 5 bases and 7 bases, with 15 bases remaining between them. Germline CDR1 and CDR2: MNHEY and SMNVEV (reference sequence). This CDR3 comprises 14 residues. The CDR3 is CASSGLGGQQPQHF. CDR3 sequence (DNA): TGTGCCAGCAGTGGCTTGGGGGGGCAACAGCCCCAGCATTTT.

This chain links TRBV7-2 with TRBJ2-7, with D possibly being TRBD2 (6 bases). The ends were cut back, 2 bases at V and 2 bases at J, with 16 bases in the middle. CDR3 length: 16 amino acids. The germline CDR1 and CDR2 sequences are SGHTA and FQGNSA. The DNA of the CDR3 is TGTGCCAGCAGCTTACCCAGGGACTCGCTAACCTACGAGCAGTACTTC. Its translation: CASSLPRDSLTYEQYF.

The chain recombines TRBV9 with TRBJ2-2; a possible D gene is TRBD2 (6 bases). The CDR3 covers 17 residues. The germline gives CDR1 SGDLS, CDR2 YYNGEE. The germline V and J ends were trimmed by 2 bases and 6 bases, with 20 bases remaining between them. The CDR3 loop reads CASSVTLTSSHPGELFF. The CDR3 nucleotides are TGTGCCAGCAGCGTGACCTTGACTAGTTCCCACCCCGGGGAGCTGTTTTTT.

The chain joins TRBV19 to TRBJ1-5; D not resolved. Germline V CDR1 and CDR2: LNHDA, SQIVND (reference sequence). This CDR3 region has 14 residues. Trimming took off 3 bases at V and 6 bases at J, with 12 bases between the two ends. The CDR3 coding sequence is TGTGCCAGTAGTATCATAGTTGCGGGTCAGCCCCAGCATTTT. Translated: CASSIIVAGQPQHF.

The chain carries TRBV19 and TRBJ2-5; D is ambiguous. V gave up 3 bases and J gave up 4 bases, with 12 bases separating them. Germline-derived CDR1 and CDR2 are LNHDA and SQIVND (reference sequence). The CDR3 totals 14 residues. Written as DNA, the CDR3 is TGTGCCAGTAGTATCGTCGGGTGGATAGAGACCCAGTACTTC. Protein: CASSIVGWIETQYF.

V usage is TRBV11-2 and J usage is TRBJ2-1; a weak D match, TRBD2 (5 bases). Trimming shortened V by 4 bases and J by 7 bases, and 14 bases separated the two germline ends. Germline V gene lookup returns CDR1 SGHAT and CDR2 FQNNGV. The CDR3 sequence is 14 residues long. CDR3 DNA: TGTGCCAGCAGCTCCCGGACTGTTATTAATGAGCAGTTCTTC. This translates into CASSSRTVINEQFF. Drawing the rest from reference TRBV11-2 and TRBJ2-1, the complete variable domain is EAGVAQSPRYKIIEKRQSVAFWCNPISGHATLYWYQQILGQGPKLLIQFQNNGVVDDSQLPKDRFSAERLKGVDSTLKIQPAKLEDSAVYLCASSSRTVINEQFFGPGTRLTVL.

This clone was recorded only once. The rearrangement links TRBV21-1 to TRBJ2-1; TRBD2, the table's D call, was not compared with the DNA. TRBV21-1 is shown as a pseudogene. The CDR3 sequence is 16 residues long. CDR3 in amino acids: CASSQKEASDYNEQFF. As DNA, the CDR3 is TGTGCCAGCAGCCAAAAGGAGGCTAGCGACTACAATGAGCAGTTCTTC.

V is TRBV4-1 and J is TRBJ2-1, with 7 bases aligning to TRBD2. This CDR3 spans 17 amino acids. CDR1 is MGHRA, CDR2 YSYEKL, per germline. Losses at the gene ends were 2 bases for V and 2 bases for J; bases not matched to a gene: 9. As DNA, the CDR3 is TGCGCCAGCAGCCAACAATTCCTAGCGGTGACCTACAATGAGCAGTTCTTC. Protein sequence: CASSQQFLAVTYNEQFF.

The chain uses TRBV28 and TRBJ2-1; a weak D match, TRBD2 (7 bases). V lost 2 bases, J lost 2 bases, and 19 bases lay in between. Germline loops: CDR1 MDHEN, CDR2 SYDVKM. This CDR3 region has 18 residues. CDR3 in DNA: TGTGCCAGCAGTTTAGAGGGTAGGAGGGGGGGAGCCTACAATGAGCAGTTCTTC. It yields the protein CASSLEGRRGGAYNEQFF.

The rearrangement links TRBV4-1 to TRBJ2-7; 10 bases are shared with TRBD1. The CDR3 covers 15 residues. The V segment lost 1 base and the J segment 7 bases; nucleotides outside the gene matches: 7. Germline assignment: CDR1 MGHRA and CDR2 YSYEKL. The CDR3 sequence is CASSQGAGTGVEQYF. CDR3 coding DNA: TGCGCCAGCAGCCAAGGCGCCGGGACAGGGGTGGAGCAGTACTTC.

The chain joins TRBV12-2 to TRBJ2-7; the table names TRBD1, a call not compared with the DNA. TRBV12-2 is deemed a pseudogene. The CDR3 has 18 residues. CDR3 DNA sequence: TGTGCAAGTCGCTTAGTGGGTCGTGGGTTTCAATGGGCCCACGAGCAGTACTTC. It codes for CASRLVGRGFQWAHEQYF.

This sequence joins TRBV19 and TRBJ2-7; 10 nucleotides line up with TRBD1. V gave up 5 bases and J gave up 4 bases; unmatched junction bases: 8. The CDR3 sequence is 15 residues long. Germline assignment: CDR1 LNHDA and CDR2 SQIVND (reference sequence). The CDR3 sequence: CASSPTTGGGYEQYF. CDR3 DNA: TGTGCCAGTAGTCCGACGACAGGGGGCGGGTACGAGCAGTACTTC. The full variable domain, with the rest looked up from reference TRBV19 and TRBJ2-7, is DGGITQSPKYLFRKEGQNVTLSCEQNLNHDAMYWYRQDPGQGLRLIYYSQIVNDFQKGDIAEGYSVSREKKESFPLTVTSAQKNPTAFYLCASSPTTGGGYEQYFGPGTRLTVT.